The T cell receptor (beta chain) described here comes from a study of beta chain features in type 1 diabetes. Findings and caveats of the study: cDNA-based sequencing might over-represent cells highly expressing TCR.

Worth noting for this clone: Antigen specificity is unknown.

Germline V gives CDR1 WNHNN, CDR2 SYGVQD (reference sequence). This CDR3 has 17 residues. Unmatched junction bases numbered 8, after V lost 4 bases and J lost 3 bases. The sequenced template was cDNA made from the entire isolated RNA. Regulatory, naive and central memory T cell samples averaged about 3.5 million reads. Generated by immunoSEQ multiplex PCR, the TCRdb table keeps only in-frame clones and is missing some. The sample lists roughly 300,000 clones; 14% were seen once. One heparinised blood draw, averaging around 0.12 L, came from each donor. This sequence joins TRBV10-1 and TRBJ2-2, with 10 bases that match TRBD2. Sequenced sample: central memory CD4+ T cells from blood. This TCR was sampled from a man aged 25-45 years in good health. CDR3 sequence (DNA): TGCGCCAGCAGTGGACAGCGGGGGGGTCTCGACACCGGGGAGCTGTTTTTT. Translating gives CASSGQRGGLDTGELFF.